The sequence of this T cell receptor (beta chain) was determined in a study of CD8+ T cells in alopecia areata. Study-level information: A regimen of oral tofacitinib, 5 to 10 mg twice daily, was given to treated patients. Notes on the study in general: Normal scalp had lower clonality than lesional scalp, with alopecia totalis/universalis lesions showing this most strongly. Possibly because of HLA-related factors, TCR sharing was less clear across patients than in mice.

The CDR3 is 11 residues long. Germline V gene lookup returns CDR1 SQVTM and CDR2 ANQGSEA. V was pared by 6 bases and J by 2 bases, with 7 bases between. RNA extraction was followed by reverse transcription into cDNA, which acted as the sequencing template. This table comes from immunoSEQ multiplex PCR, and its TCRdb copy is limited to in-frame clones, with some not included. The table has some 200,000 clones, 59% seen once. This clone was seen only a few times. The antigen is unknown. Other DNA sequences in this specimen translate into the identical CDR3. Peripheral blood, together with lesional scalp punch biopsies, was collected from alopecia areata patients.

The specimen comprised CD4+ T cells sorted from blood, sampled at week 0. The sequence was obtained from a human donor with alopecia areata. The chain is built from TRBV29-1 and TRBJ1-2; unclear D gene. The CDR3, as DNA: TGCAGCGTAGATTCAAACTATGGCTACACCTTC. It is translated as CSVDSNYGYTF.